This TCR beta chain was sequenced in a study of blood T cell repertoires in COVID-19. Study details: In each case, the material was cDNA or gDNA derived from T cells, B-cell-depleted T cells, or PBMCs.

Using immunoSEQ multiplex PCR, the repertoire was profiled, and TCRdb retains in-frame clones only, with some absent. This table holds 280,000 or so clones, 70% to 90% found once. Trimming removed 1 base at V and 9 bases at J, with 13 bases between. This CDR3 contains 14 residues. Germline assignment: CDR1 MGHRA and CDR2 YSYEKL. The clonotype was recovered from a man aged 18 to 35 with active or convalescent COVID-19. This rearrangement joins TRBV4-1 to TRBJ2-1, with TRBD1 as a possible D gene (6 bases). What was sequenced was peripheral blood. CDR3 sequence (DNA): TGCGCCAGCAGCCAAGCCCACCAGGGGATTGAGCAGTTCTTC. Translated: CASSQAHQGIEQFF.